This entry lists 31 T cell receptor beta chains sequenced from one sample in a study of T cell responses to AZD1222 COVID-19 vaccine. Some clones are missing from TCRdb's copy, which holds only in-frame ones; the method was immunoSEQ multiplex PCR. The sample includes over 120,000 clones, roughly 87% seen only once; the top ten take under 2%. The material was peripheral blood, obtained 28 days after the second AZD1222 dose. The receptors originated from an adult who received the AZD1222 COVID-19 vaccine.

The V gene is TRBV19, the J gene TRBJ2-7; the D is unclear. The CDR3 length is 12 residues. Germline-derived CDR1 and CDR2 are LNHDA and SQIVND (reference sequence). V was clipped by 3 bases and J by 4 bases, with 7 bases between them. The CDR3: CASSIQGYEQYF. DNA of the CDR3: TGTGCCAGTAGTATCCAAGGGTACGAGCAGTACTTC.

The V and J genes are TRBV15 and TRBJ1-3, with a tentative D call TRBD1 (6 bases). The germline CDR1 and CDR2 sequences are LNHNV and YYDKDF (reference sequence). This CDR3 region has 15 residues. Trimming removed 0 bases at V and 3 bases at J, with 9 bases between. The CDR3: CATSRDTGNGNTIYF. The CDR3 DNA reads as TGTGCCACCAGCAGAGACACAGGGAATGGAAACACCATATATTTT.

The chain carries TRBV6-5 and TRBJ2-1; D perhaps matches TRBD2 (6 bases). Looked up from germline, CDR1 is MNHEY and CDR2 is SVGAGI. The V gene lost 0 bases and the J gene lost 9 bases, with 12 bases spanning the gap. CDR3 length: 14 residues. The CDR3 sequence is CASSYSPSVGEQFF. The CDR3 DNA follows: TGTGCCAGCAGTTACTCGCCTAGCGTGGGTGAGCAGTTCTTC.

This rearrangement joins TRBV6-6 to TRBJ1-1; D ambiguous. Germline V CDR1 and CDR2: MNHNY, SVGAGI (reference sequence). The CDR3 is 13 residues long. Trimming removed 0 bases from V and 5 bases from J, with 7 bases in between. Here the CDR3 DNA reads TGTGCCAGCAGTTACTCCCTTCGGACTGAAGCTTTCTTT. The encoded protein is CASSYSLRTEAFF.

The V gene is TRBV6-5, the J gene TRBJ2-7, with D tentatively TRBD2 (5 bases). The CDR3 totals 15 residues. Germline V gene sequence: CDR1 MNHEY, CDR2 SVGAGI. V was clipped by 0 bases and J by 6 bases, with 15 bases between them. The CDR3 DNA is TGTGCCAGCAGTTACTCGAAGTGGGTGGGGAGCGAGCAGTACTTC. It codes for CASSYSKWVGSEQYF.

The rearrangement joins TRBV24-1 to TRBJ1-1; tentative D call: TRBD1 (6 bases). Germline values: CDR1 KGHDR, CDR2 SFDVKD. CDR3 size: 13 residues. V dropped 9 bases and J dropped 3 bases, with 13 bases sitting between them. CDR3 residues: CATCEAGDTEAFF. CDR3 nucleotides: TGTGCCACCTGCGAGGCAGGGGACACTGAAGCTTTCTTT.

The genes are TRBV29-1 and TRBJ1-2; 8 positions agree with TRBD1. CDR1 is SQVTM, CDR2 ANQGSEA, per germline. Trimming at V came to 4 bases and at J to 7 bases, leaving 5 bases not matched to a gene. CDR3 length equals 12 residues. The CDR3 sequence is CSVVAGGSGYTF. The CDR3 nucleotides are TGCAGCGTTGTGGCAGGGGGCAGTGGCTACACCTTC.

This clone was seen only a few times. V gene TRBV27 combines with J gene TRBJ1-5, with 8 bases matching TRBD1. Trimming cost V 5 bases and J 0 bases; bases outside gene matches: 15. This CDR3 contains 19 residues. Germline V lookup: CDR1 MNHEY, CDR2 SMNVEV (reference sequence). The CDR3 sequence is CASSPTGASFIYSNQPQHF. CDR3 DNA sequence: TGTGCCAGCAGTCCGACAGGGGCTTCTTTCATCTATAGCAATCAGCCCCAGCATTTT.

This clone occurred a few times. The chain carries TRBV6-2 or TRBV6-3 and TRBJ1-1; the D gene is possibly TRBD1 (6 bases). The CDR3 length is 13 residues. Germline V gives CDR1 MNHEY, CDR2 SVGEGT. V gave up 6 bases and J gave up 5 bases, with 13 bases separating them. CDR3 DNA sequence: TGTGCCAGCAGCGAGGGGGAACGTACTGAAGCTTTCTTT. This encodes CASSEGERTEAFF.

J is TRBJ2-5 and V is TRBV3-1 (or the pseudogene TRBV3-2); D ambiguous. The CDR3 loop spans 13 amino acids. Germline V gives CDR1 LGHDT, CDR2 YNNKEL (reference sequence). Trimming shortened V by 5 bases and J by 7 bases, and 14 bases separated the two germline ends. Written as DNA, the CDR3 is TGTGCCAGCAGCGTCACCGAAGGGTGGACCCAGTACTTC. Its translation: CASSVTEGWTQYF.

The V call is TRBV2, the J call TRBJ1-2; TRBD1 is a possible D gene (5 bases). CDR1 is SNHLY, CDR2 FYNNEI, per germline. V lost 1 base and J 4 bases, leaving 13 bases between the germline ends. The CDR3 has 15 residues. CDR3 nucleotide sequence: TGTGCCAGCAGTGAAGGCCATGGGACGTTCTATGGCTACACCTTC. Translating gives CASSEGHGTFYGYTF. Full variable domain (missing parts from reference TRBV2 and TRBJ1-2): EPEVTQTPSHQVTQMGQEVILRCVPISNHLYFYWYRQILGQKVEFLVSFYNNEISEKSEIFDDQFSVERPDGSNFTLKIRSTKLEDSAMYFCASSEGHGTFYGYTFGSGTRLTVV.

V is TRBV4-3 and J is TRBJ2-1; possible D gene TRBD1, 6 bases. This CDR3 has 13 residues. CDR1 LGHNA and CDR2 YSLEER come from the germline V gene. The V and J ends lost 4 bases and 7 bases respectively, with 11 bases between them. The DNA of the CDR3 is TGCGCCAGCAGCCCATCAGGGGTGAATGAGCAGTTCTTC. The encoded protein is CASSPSGVNEQFF.

The V call is TRBV5-1, the J call TRBJ2-5; D possibly corresponds to TRBD2 (6 bases). This CDR3 comprises 15 residues. The V and J ends lost 0 bases and 5 bases respectively, with 14 bases between them. Looked up from germline, CDR1 is SGHRS and CDR2 is YFSETQ. Here the CDR3 reads CASSLAGTSRETQYF. In DNA form, the CDR3 reads TGCGCCAGCAGCTTGGCCGGAACTAGCCGGGAGACCCAGTACTTC.

This chain links TRBV3-1 (or the pseudogene TRBV3-2) with TRBJ1-2; perhaps TRBD1 as D (5 bases). The CDR3 extends over 14 amino acids. Trimming took 4 bases from V and 5 from J, leaving 14 bases between them. CDR1 LGHDT and CDR2 YNNKEL come from the germline V gene (reference sequence). The DNA for the CDR3 is TGTGCCAGCAGCCGAGACACGGGGGAATATGGCTACACCTTC. Protein sequence: CASSRDTGEYGYTF.

This clone was seen just once. J is TRBJ2-2 and V is TRBV7-8; D call uncertain. The CDR3 consists of 11 residues. Germline V CDR1 and CDR2: SGHVS, FQNEAQ. V dropped 5 bases and J dropped 9 bases, with 7 bases sitting between them. CDR3 residues: CASSPNWELFF. CDR3 bases: TGTGCCAGCAGCCCTAACTGGGAGCTGTTTTTT.

V gene TRBV15 combines with J gene TRBJ1-2; 12 bases match TRBD1. CDR1 LNHNV and CDR2 YYDKDF come from the germline V gene (reference sequence). The CDR3 runs 16 residues. V lost 0 bases and J lost 8; bases outside the gene matches: 7. Written as DNA, the CDR3 is TGTGCCACCAGCAGAGATCTGGGACAGGGGGCGGGCGGCTACACCTTC. Its protein product is CATSRDLGQGAGGYTF.

This clone was detected once. This chain uses TRBV5-1 with TRBJ2-1; a weak D match, TRBD2 (6 bases). Trimming removed 0 bases from V and 15 bases from J, with 19 bases in between. This CDR3 has 14 amino acids. Germline values: CDR1 SGHRS, CDR2 YFSETQ. CDR3 DNA sequence: TGCGCCAGCAGCTTGGCGGCTCGGGAGAATCTTAGGTTCTTC. Translating gives CASSLAARENLRFF.

The V call is TRBV5-4, the J call TRBJ2-2, with 12 bases matching TRBD2. Germline loops: CDR1 SGHNT, CDR2 YYREEE (reference sequence). V trimming: 2 bases; J trimming: 4 bases; junction bases outside the gene matches: 6. The CDR3 covers 17 residues. The CDR3 here is CASSFMLTSGSTGELFF. Written as DNA, the CDR3 is TGTGCCAGCAGCTTTATGTTGACTAGCGGGAGCACCGGGGAGCTGTTTTTT. Variable domain in full (rest from reference TRBV5-4 and TRBJ2-2): ETGVTQSPTHLIKTRGQQVTLRCSSQSGHNTVSWYQQALGQGPQFIFQYYREEENGRGNFPPRFSGLQFPNYSSELNVNALELDDSALYLCASSFMLTSGSTGELFFGEGSRLTVL.

CDR3 region: CASMNTEAFF. The CDR3 DNA sequence: TGTGCCAGCATGAACACTGAAGCTTTCTTT. This chain links TRBV2 with TRBJ1-1; D unclear. CDR1 is SNHLY and CDR2 is FYNNEI in the germline V gene. Trimming took off 7 bases at V and 0 bases at J, with 0 bases between the two ends. The CDR3 is 10 amino acids.

This rearrangement joins TRBV12-3 or TRBV12-4 to TRBJ1-1; the D gene is possibly TRBD1 (5 bases). This CDR3 has 12 residues. Trimming shortened V by 3 bases and J by 4 bases, and 6 bases separated the two germline ends. This chain's CDR3 is CASSFGGTEAFF. The DNA for the CDR3 is TGTGCCAGCAGTTTTGGGGGCACTGAAGCTTTCTTT.

The rearrangement joins TRBV2 to TRBJ1-4; D uncertain. Trimming pared 7 bases from V and 8 bases from J, leaving 11 bases between. The germline V gene encodes CDR1 SNHLY and CDR2 FYNNEI. This CDR3 region has 12 residues. The CDR3: CASTAGGEKLFF. The CDR3 coding sequence is TGTGCCAGCACCGCAGGAGGGGAAAAACTGTTTTTT.

DNA of the CDR3: TGTGCCAGCAGAAATGGAGAGCAGTACTTC. Translating it yields CASRNGEQYF. V is TRBV6-5 and J is TRBJ2-7; D is unclear. This CDR3 is built from 10 residues. The ends were cut back, 6 bases at V and 7 bases at J, with 7 bases in the middle. The germline V gene has CDR1 MNHEY and CDR2 SVGAGI.

The rearrangement links TRBV5-4 to TRBJ1-4; a weak D match, TRBD1 (6 bases). The length of the CDR3 is 14 residues. Trimming removed 5 bases at V and 6 bases at J, with 14 bases between. Germline CDR1 and CDR2: SGHNT and YYREEE (reference sequence). CDR3 amino acids: CASSRDYRDEKLFF. The CDR3 region has the DNA TGTGCCAGCAGTCGGGACTACAGGGATGAAAAACTGTTTTTT.

The CDR3 loop reads CASSKGTDESRSGANVLTF. The CDR3, as DNA: TGTGCCAGCAGCAAGGGGACCGATGAGTCCCGCTCTGGGGCCAACGTCCTGACTTTC. The chain has TRBV21-1 and TRBJ2-6. TRBV21-1 is designated a pseudogene. The CDR3 has 19 amino acids.

Only a few counts were recorded for this clone. The rearrangement joins TRBV3-1 (or the pseudogene TRBV3-2) to TRBJ2-7; 7 bases agree with TRBD2. The CDR3 contains 14 residues. The ends lost 5 bases at V and 3 bases at J; junction bases unmatched: 7. CDR1 and CDR2 (germline): LGHDT, YNNKEL (reference sequence). The CDR3: CASSVASGSYEQYF. The CDR3 bases are TGTGCCAGCAGCGTCGCTAGCGGCAGCTACGAGCAGTACTTC.

With regard to this clone: The junction differs from germline at one of its ends, possibly a read error. The chain has TRBV19 and TRBJ1-1; 7 nucleotides align to TRBD1. This CDR3 has 18 amino acids. Germline lookup yields CDR1 LNHDA and CDR2 SQIVND (reference sequence). DNA of the CDR3: TGTCCCAGTAGACCACGACAGGGTGGCGGAAGGACGAACACTGAAGCTTTCTTT. Residues: CPSRPRQGGGRTNTEAFF.

This chain uses TRBV12-5 with TRBJ2-3; D unclear. Germline CDR1 LGHNT, CDR2 FRNRAP. There are 12 residues in the CDR3. The V gene lost 0 bases and the J gene lost 7 bases, with 5 bases spanning the gap. CDR3 amino acids: CASGLVENTQYF. CDR3 bases: TGTGCTAGTGGTTTGGTAGAGAATACGCAGTATTTT.

The rearrangement links TRBV24-1 to TRBJ2-1, with a weak D call TRBD2 (5 bases). V dropped 4 bases and J dropped 6 bases, with 9 bases sitting between them. Germline V gene data show CDR1 as KGHDR and CDR2 as SFDVKD. The CDR3 has 13 amino acids. This CDR3 reads CATSDLDSNEQFF. CDR3 nucleotides: TGTGCCACCAGTGACCTGGACTCCAATGAGCAGTTCTTC.

The count of this clone is one. The chain links TRBV2 to TRBJ1-1; 7 positions match TRBD1. Germline V gene sequence: CDR1 SNHLY, CDR2 FYNNEI. V shed 8 bases and J 11 bases; nucleotides not matched to a gene: 11. The CDR3 runs to 12 residues. DNA of the CDR3: TGTGCCAGCCGGGACAGCCATTTTGGGGCTTTCTTT. This encodes CASRDSHFGAFF.

This clone has a single count. The chain is built from TRBV6-4 and TRBJ2-2; 8 nucleotides agree with TRBD1. The CDR3 has 15 amino acids. Germline CDR1 is MRHNA and CDR2 is SNTAGT. V was pared by 2 bases and J by 5 bases, with 4 bases of the junction left unmatched. DNA of the CDR3: TGTGCCAGCAGTGACCCCGGACAGGGAACCGGGGAGCTGTTTTTT. This sequence encodes CASSDPGQGTGELFF.

The DNA for the CDR3 is TGTGCCTGGAACACAGACACGAATTCACCCCTCCACTTT. This codes for CAWNTDTNSPLHF. The rearrangement joins TRBV30 to TRBJ1-6; no firm D call. Germline CDR1 GTSNPN, CDR2 SVGIG (reference sequence). Trimming cost V 4 bases and J 7 bases, with 11 bases left between them. This CDR3 spans 13 amino acids.